This is a list of T cell receptor beta chains from one sample in a study of radiotherapy plus CTLA-4 blockade in lung cancer. Using immunoSEQ multiplex PCR, the repertoire was profiled, and TCRdb retains in-frame clones only, with some absent. The sample carries around 45,000 clones, roughly 67% recorded once. This specimen was peripheral blood, taken from a patient treated with radiotherapy plus ipilimumab. The receptors were gathered from a human donor with non-small cell lung cancer who had a partial response to radiotherapy plus ipilimumab. Both conserved end residues are part of each CDR3. D genes are given only for firm matches. Clone sizes are given selectively: once, few, many, or a class where the clone is expanded.

J: TRBJ2-7; V: TRBV4-3; D: TRBD2; size: -; CDR3: CASSQEIAGGPYEQYF; DNA: TGCGCCAGCAGCCAGGAGATAGCGGGGGGCCCCTACGAGCAGTACTTC
J: TRBJ2-5; V: TRBV15; D: -; size: -; CDR3: CATSRDTPGQGGETQYF; DNA: TGTGCCACCAGCAGAGACACTCCGGGGCAGGGAGGAGAGACCCAGTACTTC
J: TRBJ2-5; V: TRBV7-3; D: TRBD2; size: -; CDR3: CASSFGGGGQETQYF; DNA: TGTGCCAGCAGCTTCGGTGGGGGGGGCCAAGAGACCCAGTACTTC
J: TRBJ2-1; V: TRBV7-2; D: TRBD2; size: -; CDR3: CASSYRTSDEQFF; DNA: TGTGCCAGCAGCTACAGGACTAGCGATGAGCAGTTCTTC
J: TRBJ2-2; V: TRBV2; D: -; size: few; CDR3: CASSYDSSTGELFF; DNA: TGTGCCAGCAGTTATGACAGCTCGACCGGGGAGCTGTTTTTT
J: TRBJ2-7; V: TRBV19; D: TRBD2; size: -; CDR3: CASSIRSGTLSSYEQYF; DNA: TGTGCCAGTAGTATTCGGAGCGGGACCCTATCGTCTTACGAGCAGTACTTC
J: TRBJ1-4; V: TRBV7-9; D: TRBD1; size: few; CDR3: CASSPGDSLLVLFF; DNA: TGTGCCAGCAGCCCTGGGGACAGTCTTCTTGTTCTGTTTTTT
J: TRBJ1-1; V: TRBV5-4; D: -; size: once; CDR3: CASSSSPGPNTEAFF; DNA: TGTGCCAGCAGCTCTTCGCCAGGGCCGAACACTGAAGCTTTCTTT
J: TRBJ1-1; V: TRBV9; D: TRBD1; size: few; CDR3: CASSALEWTGASTEAFF; DNA: TGTGCCAGCAGCGCCCTCGAATGGACAGGGGCGAGCACTGAAGCTTTCTTT
J: TRBJ1-2; V: TRBV27; D: -; size: -; CDR3: CASSLSAGAHGYTF; DNA: TGTGCCAGCAGTTTATCAGCGGGGGCTCATGGCTACACCTTC
J: TRBJ1-1; V: TRBV6-5; D: -; size: few; CDR3: CASSPGDLTEAFF; DNA: TGTGCCAGCAGCCCGGGGGATCTCACTGAAGCTTTCTTT
J: TRBJ2-4; V: TRBV23-1; D: TRBD1; size: -; CDR3: CASRTGGSIQYF; DNA: TGCGCCAGCAGGACAGGGGGAAGCATTCAGTACTTC
J: TRBJ2-2; V: TRBV29-1; D: TRBD2; size: -; CDR3: CSVGTSGGGWAGELFF; DNA: TGCAGCGTTGGGACTAGCGGGGGCGGCTGGGCCGGGGAGCTGTTTTTT
J: TRBJ2-2; V: TRBV29-1; D: TRBD1; size: -; CDR3: CSVGQGPGELFF; DNA: TGCAGCGTGGGACAGGGGCCCGGGGAGCTGTTTTTT
J: TRBJ2-3; V: TRBV19; D: TRBD1; size: -; CDR3: CASSRGTGATDTQYF; DNA: TGTGCCAGTAGTCGTGGGACAGGGGCCACAGATACGCAGTATTTT
J: TRBJ2-2; V: TRBV6-6; D: -; size: -; CDR3: CASSYSSGRPGELFF; DNA: TGTGCCAGCAGTTACTCGTCGGGGAGGCCCGGGGAGCTGTTTTTT
J: TRBJ1-1; V: TRBV11-2; D: -; size: -; CDR3: CASRGGDEAFF; DNA: TGTGCCAGCAGGGGGGGAGATGAAGCTTTCTTT
J: TRBJ2-2; V: TRBV29-1; D: -; size: -; CDR3: CSVALMASGELFF; DNA: TGCAGCGTCGCCTTGATGGCCTCCGGGGAGCTGTTTTTT
J: TRBJ2-2; V: TRBV14; D: TRBD2; size: -; CDR3: CASSPIAGGELFF; DNA: TGTGCCAGCAGTCCTATAGCGGGCGGGGAGCTGTTTTTT
J: TRBJ2-2; V: TRBV5-4; D: TRBD1; size: -; CDR3: CASSGRPTGWTGELFF; DNA: TGTGCCAGCAGCGGACGACCGACAGGGTGGACCGGGGAGCTGTTTTTT
J: TRBJ2-5; V: TRBV7-9; D: TRBD1; size: -; CDR3: CASSAGTGVRETQYF; DNA: TGTGCCAGCAGCGCCGGGACAGGGGTACGAGAGACCCAGTACTTC
J: TRBJ2-5; V: TRBV4-1; D: TRBD2; size: -; CDR3: CASSHRGLAGETQYF; DNA: TGCGCCAGCAGCCACCGTGGGCTAGCGGGAGAGACCCAGTACTTC
J: TRBJ2-7; V: TRBV5-1; D: -; size: -; CDR3: CASSSPVDSSAHYEQYF; DNA: TGCGCCAGCAGCTCGCCTGTTGACAGCTCAGCCCATTACGAGCAGTACTTC
J: TRBJ2-5; V: TRBV29-1; D: TRBD1; size: -; CDR3: CSATRGQGETQYF; DNA: TGCAGCGCAACGAGGGGGCAGGGGGAGACCCAGTACTTC
J: TRBJ2-7; V: TRBV6-6; D: -; size: once; CDR3: CASSYSKEYEQYF; DNA: TGTGCCAGCAGTTACTCGAAGGAGTACGAGCAGTACTTC
J: TRBJ2-1; V: TRBV10-1; D: -; size: few; CDR3: CASSPGQGWNEQFF; DNA: TGCGCCAGCAGCCCCGGGCAGGGGTGGAATGAGCAGTTCTTC
J: TRBJ1-4; V: TRBV30; D: -; size: -; CDR3: CAWNPSRAEKLFF; DNA: TGTGCCTGGAATCCCTCCAGGGCGGAAAAACTGTTTTTT
J: TRBJ1-6; V: TRBV5-1; D: -; size: -; CDR3: CASSFESSYNSPLHF; DNA: TGCGCCAGCAGCTTCGAGAGCTCCTATAATTCACCCCTCCACTTT
J: TRBJ2-3; V: TRBV7-8; D: TRBD2; size: once; CDR3: CASSTRLAGGTDTQYF; DNA: TGTGCCAGCAGCACACGCCTAGCGGGAGGCACAGATACGCAGTATTTT
J: TRBJ2-7; V: TRBV19; D: TRBD1; size: few; CDR3: CASSIGDSSYEQYF; DNA: TGTGCCAGTAGTATAGGGGACAGCTCCTACGAGCAGTACTTC
J: TRBJ1-6; V: TRBV19; D: -; size: -; CDR3: CASSISQGHSPLHF; DNA: TGTGCCAGTAGTATATCTCAGGGGCATTCACCCCTCCACTTT
J: TRBJ1-2; V: TRBV29-1; D: -; size: few; CDR3: CSVESNYGYTF; DNA: TGCAGCGTTGAATCGAACTATGGCTACACCTTC
J: TRBJ2-5; V: TRBV5-6; D: -; size: -; CDR3: CASSLAWEQTQYF; DNA: TGTGCCAGCAGCTTGGCCTGGGAGCAGACCCAGTACTTC
J: TRBJ1-3; V: TRBV18; D: -; size: -; CDR3: CASSPPGTSGNTIYF; DNA: TGTGCCAGCTCACCACCGGGGACATCTGGAAACACCATATATTTT
J: TRBJ2-2; V: TRBV30; D: TRBD1; size: -; CDR3: CAWSAQGARGTGELFF; DNA: TGTGCCTGGAGTGCCCAGGGGGCGCGAGGGACCGGGGAGCTGTTTTTT
J: TRBJ1-1; V: TRBV5-4; D: TRBD1; size: -; CDR3: CASSRQGARTEAFF; DNA: TGTGCCAGCAGCCGCCAGGGGGCGAGGACTGAAGCTTTCTTT
J: TRBJ1-2; V: TRBV18; D: -; size: -; CDR3: CASSPRNRGYTF; DNA: TGTGCCAGCTCACCACGGAACAGAGGCTACACCTTC
J: TRBJ2-7; V: TRBV30; D: -; size: -; CDR3: CAWSNRDTNEQYF; DNA: TGTGCCTGGAGTAACCGGGACACTAACGAGCAGTACTTC
J: TRBJ2-5; V: TRBV27; D: TRBD2; size: -; CDR3: CASSLGFGGEETQYF; DNA: TGTGCCAGCAGTTTAGGTTTCGGGGGGGAGGAGACCCAGTACTTC
J: TRBJ2-7; V: TRBV27; D: -; size: -; CDR3: CASSRLDSHEQYF; DNA: TGTGCCAGCAGCCGATTGGACTCCCACGAGCAGTACTTC
J: TRBJ2-5; V: TRBV2; D: -; size: -; CDR3: CASSPTAGSRPTTQYF; DNA: TGTGCCAGCAGCCCGACCGCCGGGAGCCGGCCGACAACCCAGTACTTC
J: TRBJ1-2; V: TRBV20-1; D: -; size: -; CDR3: CSARGGPYYTF; DNA: TGCAGTGCTAGAGGCGGGCCCTACTACACCTTC